This T cell receptor (beta chain) was obtained from a study of T cells after yellow fever vaccination. Each CDR3 protein gets one entry after TCRdb re-called the 5' RACE reads with MiXCR. The sample has about 52,000 distinct CDR3 sequences, less than 8% seen once. There are 12 residues in the CDR3. Per germline, CDR1 SGHVS and CDR2 FQNEAQ. With 5 bases removed from V and 11 bases from J, the gap between germline ends came to 12 bases. Study-level findings and limits: Weaker overall, the secondary response nonetheless peaked faster (day 5 versus 15). Booster sampling recovered most clones from primary vaccination (roughly 97% CD4, approximately 90% CD8). Some clonotypes were seen in both the CD4 and the CD8 compartments. These made up a small share and likely arose from convergent recombination. Highly abundant clonotypes carried over from the bulk population could end up in FACS-sorted repertoires as contaminants.

This sequence originates from a man aged 18 to 30 who received the YFV17D yellow fever vaccine. The starting material was CD8+ T cells not binding an NS4B(214-222) dextramer, sorted from PBMCs, obtained more than 35 days after the first yellow fever vaccination. The chain links TRBV7-8 to TRBJ1-4; D uncertain. The CDR3 region has the DNA TGTGCCAGCAGCCTAGAAACGGATAAACTGTTTTTT. Translated: CASSLETDKLFF.